Described below is a single TCR beta chain sequence and its context. The CDR3 totals 14 residues. CDR1 and CDR2 (germline): SGHTA, FQGNSA. Trimming took 0 bases from V and 3 from J, leaving 6 bases between them. The table came from immunoSEQ multiplex PCR; TCRdb's copy has only in-frame clones and leaves some out. The sample consists of hundreds of thousands of clones, around 87% of them appearing once. These data originate in a study of shared T cell receptors in the human thymus. These data were likewise used in another study, on human thymus T cells. That investigation notes: The donor group consisted of healthy Finnish infants who were having corrective surgery for congenital heart defects. Thymic TCR repertoires of unrelated people reportedly overlapped highly.

Sequencing was done on a sample of thymocytes. This rearrangement joins TRBV7-2 to TRBJ2-1, with unresolved D. This receptor was taken from a boy younger than two with a congenital heart defect. The CDR3 sequence is CASSLAPGYNEQFF. As DNA, the CDR3 is TGTGCCAGCAGCTTAGCACCAGGCTACAATGAGCAGTTCTTC.